This entry features one T cell receptor beta chain sequence. The length of the CDR3 is 13 residues. V was clipped by 7 bases and J by 3 bases, with 13 bases between them. Germline loops: CDR1 WNHNN, CDR2 SYGVQD (reference sequence). In the original analysis: Amplification with reference gene primers provided the estimates of nucleated cell counts. Method: immunoSEQ multiplex PCR; TCRdb's copy keeps in-frame clones and lacks some. V and J calls and clone size follow that table, whereas D and trimming were derived from the DNA. The top ten clones hold under 15% of a sample with around 100,000 clones, about 80% of them seen once. The data are from a study of blood T cell repertoires in COVID-19.

The rearrangement links TRBV10-1 to TRBJ2-7; D unresolved. Sequencing was carried out using peripheral blood. The clonotype was recovered from a human donor in a cohort sampled during active or convalescent COVID-19. The CDR3 sequence is CASTPGPDYEQYF. The CDR3, as DNA: TGCGCCAGCACCCCGGGTCCGGACTACGAGCAGTACTTC.